This T cell receptor (beta chain) was profiled in a study of T-cell memory formation after mild COVID-19 (dated by TCRdb to the early 2020s). Some background on the complete study: Most TCR sequence clusters were specific to one of the two donors. In a couple of donors, T-cell clones that expanded and contracted after mild COVID-19 were followed by sequencing TCRalpha and TCRbeta repertoires longitudinally. The cohort comprised two young, previously healthy adult volunteers, one female and one male.

Ficoll-Paque density gradient centrifugation was the method used to isolate PBMCs. This clonotype has ten or more counts. What antigen it recognizes has not been identified. Base qualities are not at hand, and no much larger clone is one base apart. Relative to germline, V is 3 bases shorter and J is 0 bases shorter, with 6 bases between their ends. The CDR3 runs 14 amino acids, cysteine and phenylalanine included. Of the read, only the CDR3 DNA is kept; its 42 bases are in frame from base 1. Sequences SQVTM (CDR1) and ANQGSEA (CDR2) are obtained from the germline V gene. TCRdb lists the instrument as Illumina NovaSeq 6000. TCRalpha and TCRbeta cDNA libraries were constructed by 5'RACE with constant-segment primers, with sample barcodes and unique molecular identifiers being introduced. RNA was extracted from every sample with Trizol reagent. Library amplification was performed in two PCR steps, and a second sample barcode and Illumina TruSeq adapters were introduced in the second step. Libraries were sequenced on an Illumina NovaSeq with 2 x 150 bp paired-end reads. The original pipeline was this. Reads were demultiplexed and collapsed into UMI-guided consensus sequences with migec v1.2.7. Using mixcr v2.1.11, the UMI consensuses were aligned to TRA and TRB V and J templates and assembled into clonotypes. Clonotypes were classified as expanded or contracted when called significant by both edgeR and NoisET, with noise models trained on biological replicates. For edgeR calls, a false discovery rate-adjusted p below 0.01 and a log2 fold-change threshold of 1 were applied. As an exploratory analysis of dynamics, max-normalized trajectories of the 1000 most abundant clonotypes were examined with PCA combined with hierarchical clustering. Separately sequenced CD4+ and CD8+ repertoires were used to assign a CD4 or CD8 phenotype to each responding clone. The public reads were reanalyzed by TCRdb: fastp trimming at Q25, MiXCR alignment, in-frame beta chains only. Rows are unified per CDR3 protein, each entry keeping the most common DNA and genes. TCRdb, not the authors, supplied the V and J calls. Across this sample there are over 150,000 distinct CDR3 sequences, with 20% to 25% seen only once. The top ten constitute around 23% of the sample.

What the authors observed across the whole study: Clones that contracted from day 15 to 85 showed balanced CD4/CD8 phenotypes, whereas a second wave of clones that expanded from day 15 to 37 leaned towards CD4+. The second-wave clones that peaked on day 37 were not confirmed to be SARS-CoV-2 specific. The detection of some responding clones in pre-infection memory suggests that pre-existing cross-reactive memory T cells joined the SARS-CoV-2 response. Only a couple of mild cases were covered by the study, and larger cohorts that include severe cases with pre-infection samples were considered necessary. Contracting CD4+ clones appeared mostly in the CM and EM memory subsets, whereas CD8+ clones were enriched in EMRA.

The source material was PBMCs or a T cell subset sorted from them (not recorded which). The chain employs TRBV29-1 and TRBJ2-6, with a weak D call of TRBD2 (5 bases match). This TCR was recovered from an adult woman who had mild COVID-19 (a few samples of this study predate the infection). The sample titles of this study are shuffled in the database, so cell type and time point are left out; the donor was told from shared clones. CDR3 region: CSVEGSSGANVLTF. The DNA is as follows: TGCAGCGTTGAGGGGAGCTCTGGGGCCAACGTCCTGACTTTC.